Given below is one T cell receptor beta chain in context. Its antigen remains unknown. This sample is drawn from a study of cytomegalovirus exposure and HLA in healthy donors. The germline V gene encodes CDR1 SGHAT and CDR2 FQNNGV. Unmatched junction bases numbered 4, after V lost 2 bases and J lost 5 bases. This CDR3 is built from 16 residues. Study-level findings and limits: Later analysis reportedly placed an Asian-associated ancestry cluster below the approximately 650-donor mean in N-insertions. In a later analysis, HLA-C alleles had the fewest associated TCRs, DRB1 alleles the most. Most subjects' HLA-A and HLA-B alleles were reportedly predicted from TCR beta sequences. Further analysis was carried out later, and it showed several of the most significant clusters appearing linked to common viral pathogens.

The PCR employed 60 Vbeta primers together with 13 Jbeta primers. This table comes from immunoSEQ multiplex PCR, and its TCRdb copy is limited to in-frame clones, with some not included. The sample has around 150,000 clones, around 80% seen once. Sequenced: PBMCs. The gene calls are TRBV11-2 and TRBJ2-1; 12 bases match TRBD1. The clonotype originates from a woman aged 35 to 49 in good health and CMV-seropositive. CDR3 coding DNA: TGTGCCAGCAGCTTATGGGGACAGGGGGCCAACAATGAGCAGTTCTTC. Translated, it gives CASSLWGQGANNEQFF.